What follows are 2 T cell receptor beta chains derived from one specimen sequenced in a study of graft-versus-host responses after intestinal transplantation. The table came from immunoSEQ multiplex PCR; TCRdb's copy has only in-frame clones and leaves some out. The table shows several thousand clones, with 65% to 75% occurring only once. The specimen was PBMCs, collected roughly 540 days after intestinal transplant. These receptors came from a human patient who received an intestinal transplant, so some T cells may come from the graft donor.

The chain is built from TRBV5-6 and TRBJ2-7; D is unclear. Germline lookup yields CDR1 SGHDT and CDR2 YYEEEE. Trimming removed 0 bases at V and 0 bases at J, with 4 bases between. The CDR3 totals 13 residues. CDR3 nucleotides: TGTGCCAGCAGCTTGGGGGCCTCCTACGAGCAGTACTTC. Amino acids: CASSLGASYEQYF.

This chain joins TRBV30 and TRBJ2-1; D call uncertain. The CDR3 is 13 residues long. Germline V gene data show CDR1 as GTSNPN and CDR2 as SVGIG (reference sequence). Trimming cost V 1 base and J 0 bases, with 4 bases left between them. Here the CDR3 reads CAWSGSSYNEQFF. CDR3 coding DNA: TGTGCCTGGAGTGGGAGCTCCTACAATGAGCAGTTCTTC.